The source of this T cell receptor beta chain is a study of early T cells in non-severe SARS-CoV-2 infection. One entry per CDR3 protein, called by TCRdb with MiXCR from the 5' RACE reads. The sample lists 40,000 to 55,000 distinct CDR3 sequences, about 23% occurring once. The germline V gene has CDR1 MNHEY and CDR2 SMNVEV (reference sequence). The CDR3 covers 12 residues. V lost 1 base and J 3 bases, leaving 4 bases between the germline ends. The chain combines TRBV27 with TRBJ2-7; D uncertain. This receptor was taken from an adult who was a healthcare worker with PCR-confirmed SARS-CoV-2 infection or an uninfected control (not recorded which). Sequenced material: whole blood, taken at baseline. In DNA form, the CDR3 reads TGTGCCAGCAGTTTATTTTACTACGAGCAGTACTTC. It codes for CASSLFYYEQYF.